This T cell receptor (beta chain) comes out of a study of T cell repertoires in cytomegalovirus infection. On the study more broadly: In the study, CMV epitopes included recently identified HLA-C-restricted and well-studied HLA-B-restricted ones. It was the public TCR beta signatures that indicated both CMV infection and matching HLA type.

The V and J ends lost 5 bases and 3 bases, in that order; junction bases with no gene match: 8. The CDR3 runs 15 residues. The germline gives CDR1 MDHEN, CDR2 SYDVKM. Whole-study results and caveats: Across the ex vivo response, the dominant clonotypes were HLA-C-restricted CMV-specific TCR beta clonotypes. There were carriers of CMV plus the relevant HLA, and cumulative public TCR beta family frequency identified them.

TCRdb reprocessed the reads via MiXCR and lists one record per CDR3 protein. The repertoire has approximately 990,000 distinct CDR3 sequences, around 30% of them found once; the top ten carry more than 13%. This clonotype was seen only a few times. The antigen is not known. Here the sequenced sample was cultured CD8+ T cells from PBMCs, taken from culture after CMV antigen stimulation. V and J are TRBV28 and TRBJ1-1; 8 bases map to TRBD1. The source is a human donor in good health (CMV status not recorded). Some clones in this sample may be carry-over from other donors' samples. The CDR3 coding sequence is TGTGCCAGCAGTCACCCGACAGGGGTGGACACTGAAGCTTTCTTT. It is translated as CASSHPTGVDTEAFF.